This T cell receptor beta chain was obtained from a study of spatial heterogeneity in lung cancer. The CDR3 extends over 16 amino acids. Per germline, CDR1 MNHEY and CDR2 SMNVEV (reference sequence). The J segment lost 7 bases and the V segment lost 5 bases, leaving 12 bases of the junction unmatched. Time point denoted: sample taken at primary tumor resection. Samples were obtained from some 70 donors, all untreated early-stage non-small cell lung cancer patients. Whole RNA from tumor, nontumor lung or frozen PBMC was sequenced unsorted. Each TCR cDNA molecule bore a unique molecular identifier. TCRdb re-called the 5' RACE reads with MiXCR, one entry per CDR3 protein. The sample has 60,000 to 90,000 distinct CDR3 sequences, under 8.5% seen once. This clonotype was detected a few times. Its antigen is unidentified. Findings of the study overall: Compared with follow-up, resection was when ubiquitous expanded tumor TCRs appeared in blood more.

This TCR derives from a male donor with early-stage non-small cell lung cancer. V and J are TRBV27 and TRBJ2-1; 9 bases are shared with TRBD1. Source: PBMCs, taken at surgery. CDR3 in amino acids: CASSLLPGTGSNEQFF. The CDR3 DNA reads as TGTGCCAGCAGTCTTCTCCCTGGGACAGGGTCGAATGAGCAGTTCTTC.